Below are 14 T cell receptor beta chains sequenced from a single sample in a study of vaccination and CD4 T cells after COVID-19. Stated treatment: approximately 11-day PBMC culture with coronavirus spike peptide pools or control peptides (ViraFEST assay). The assay that was used to sequence DNA from cultured CD4+ T cells was the Oncomine TCR Beta short-read assay. TCRdb processed the PCR reads anew with MiXCR; each CDR3 protein has one entry. The repertoire includes roughly 12,000 distinct CDR3 sequences, about 30% of them detected once, and roughly 14% sits in the top ten. Which antigens these TCRs recognize remains unknown. The source was CD4+ T cells from blood, cultured in vitro, collected after SARS-CoV-2 vaccination. The source is a human donor who had recovered from COVID-19.

This sequence joins TRBV20-1 and TRBJ2-7; no reliable D call. This CDR3 comprises 14 residues. Germline CDR1 is DFQATT and CDR2 is SNEGSKA (reference sequence). V shed 6 bases and J shed 0 bases, with 15 bases lying between them. The CDR3 DNA sequence: TGCAGTGCCGCCAAACGGTCTTACTCCTACGAGCAGTACTTC. Translating it yields CSAAKRSYSYEQYF.

This clonotype has more than one count but fewer than ten. V gene TRBV18 combines with J gene TRBJ2-7; 9 bases are a match to TRBD1. The ends lost 3 bases at V and 9 bases at J; junction bases unmatched: 6. CDR3 length equals 13 residues. Germline CDR1 KGHSH, CDR2 LQKENI. The CDR3 here is CASSPGQGERQYF. The CDR3 DNA reads as TGTGCCAGCTCACCGGGACAGGGAGAGAGGCAGTACTTC.

The genes are TRBV6-1 and TRBJ2-3; 9 bases line up with TRBD2. In germline, CDR1 is MNHNS, CDR2 SASEGT. The CDR3 length is 16 residues. Germline trimming cut 6 bases from V and 0 bases from J; bases unmatched to any gene: 7. CDR3 nucleotide sequence: TGTGCCAGCAGACCTGTTAGCGGGGGAAGCACAGATACGCAGTATTTT. Protein sequence: CASRPVSGGSTDTQYF.

The J gene is TRBJ2-7, the V gene TRBV4-3; D unresolved. The length of the CDR3 is 16 residues. Germline values: CDR1 LGHNA, CDR2 YSLEER. Trimming left V 2 bases short and J 0 bases short, with 14 bases between. CDR3 nucleotide sequence: TGCGCCAGCAGCCAAAGCTCCAGTTCTAGCTCCTACGAGCAGTACTTC. It codes for CASSQSSSSSSYEQYF.

This rearrangement joins TRBV6-5 to TRBJ1-1, with D possibly being TRBD1 (6 bases). CDR3 length equals 16 residues. Trimming removed 0 bases from V and 6 bases from J, with 17 bases in between. CDR1 is MNHEY, CDR2 SVGAGI, per germline. The CDR3 DNA is TGTGCCAGCAGTTACTCCAAAACAGGGAAAATAGCTGAAGCTTTCTTT. Its protein is CASSYSKTGKIAEAFF.

This clonotype has a handful of counts. The rearrangement joins TRBV20-1 to TRBJ2-3; 7 nucleotides agree with TRBD2. Germline trimming cut 5 bases from V and 5 bases from J; bases unmatched to any gene: 10. Germline V CDR1 and CDR2: DFQATT, SNEGSKA (reference sequence). The CDR3 is made up of 14 amino acids. Written as DNA, the CDR3 is TGCAGTGCTGCGCTCGCGGGAGTGGGAGATACGCAGTATTTT. This encodes CSAALAGVGDTQYF.

This clonotype was observed a handful of times. The genes are TRBV7-9 and TRBJ1-2; D is unresolved. Germline V gene lookup returns CDR1 SEHNR and CDR2 FQNEAQ (reference sequence). V was cut by 1 base and J by 6 bases, with 18 bases left in between. This CDR3 has 16 amino acids. CDR3 nucleotide sequence: TGTGCCAGCAGCTTAGTAGGGTCAGAAGGATTCAATGGCTACACCTTC. This translates into CASSLVGSEGFNGYTF.

The genes are TRBV4-3 and TRBJ1-1; D uncertain. There are 16 residues in the CDR3. CDR1 is LGHNA, CDR2 YSLEER, per germline. V gave up 4 bases and J gave up 0 bases, with 15 bases separating them. This chain's CDR3 is CASSPAPTDMNTEAFF. For the CDR3, the DNA is TGCGCCAGCAGCCCAGCCCCTACCGATATGAACACTGAAGCTTTCTTT.

The chain uses TRBV28 and TRBJ1-5, with TRBD1 matching 7 bases. The CDR3 spans 16 residues. Germline V gives CDR1 MDHEN, CDR2 SYDVKM. The J segment lost 1 base and the V segment lost 4 bases, leaving 7 bases of the junction unmatched. Here the CDR3 reads CASSSLRGQSNQPQHF. The CDR3 nucleotides are TGTGCCAGCAGTTCTTTGAGGGGGCAAAGCAATCAGCCCCAGCATTTT.

This chain's CDR3 is CASSTRRTSGTGNEQFF. The CDR3 DNA follows: TGTGCCAGTAGTACCCGAAGGACTAGCGGGACGGGCAATGAGCAGTTCTTC. V gene TRBV19 combines with J gene TRBJ2-1; TRBD2 matches 12 bases. V was clipped by 4 bases and J by 6 bases; unmatched bases: 10. This CDR3 has 17 amino acids. Looked up from germline, CDR1 is LNHDA and CDR2 is SQIVND (reference sequence).

The chain couples TRBV7-8 to TRBJ2-2; D might be TRBD1 (5 bases). Per germline, CDR1 SGHVS and CDR2 FQNEAQ. The CDR3 length is 14 residues. V lost 5 bases and J lost 5, with 12 bases in between. As DNA, the CDR3 is TGTGCCAGCAGCCCAAGACAGAATACCGGGGAGCTGTTTTTT. The encoded protein is CASSPRQNTGELFF.

The chain carries TRBV4-1 and TRBJ1-2; TRBD1 matches at 10 bases. The CDR3 runs to 17 residues. Trimming took 0 bases from V and 2 from J; bases not matched to a gene: 6. Germline CDR1 and CDR2: MGHRA and YSYEKL. The CDR3 sequence: CASSQDRTGGSNYGYTF. Written as DNA, the CDR3 is TGCGCCAGCAGCCAAGATAGGACAGGGGGTTCGAACTATGGCTACACCTTC.

This clonotype was found a few times. This sequence joins TRBV19 and TRBJ2-7; unclear D gene. The V end was cut by 0 bases, the J end by 6 bases, with 12 bases between. The CDR3 length is 14 residues. Germline CDR1 LNHDA, CDR2 SQIVND (reference sequence). The DNA for the CDR3 is TGTGCCAGTAGTATAGACCCCAGGACCAGCGAGCAGTACTTC. Translation gives CASSIDPRTSEQYF. Together with reference TRBV19 and TRBJ2-7, the CDR3 gives the full variable domain: DGGITQSPKYLFRKEGQNVTLSCEQNLNHDAMYWYRQDPGQGLRLIYYSQIVNDFQKGDIAEGYSVSREKKESFPLTVTSAQKNPTAFYLCASSIDPRTSEQYFGPGTRLTVT.

This clonotype was seen only a few times. This sequence joins TRBV7-9 and TRBJ2-7; 7 bases fit TRBD1. CDR1 is SEHNR, CDR2 FQNEAQ, per germline (reference sequence). The V and J ends lost 5 bases and 4 bases, in that order; junction bases with no gene match: 14. The CDR3 contains 16 residues. This CDR3 is CASSIPGDSRRYEQYF. Written as DNA, the CDR3 is TGTGCCAGCAGCATCCCAGGGGACAGCCGTCGGTACGAGCAGTACTTC.